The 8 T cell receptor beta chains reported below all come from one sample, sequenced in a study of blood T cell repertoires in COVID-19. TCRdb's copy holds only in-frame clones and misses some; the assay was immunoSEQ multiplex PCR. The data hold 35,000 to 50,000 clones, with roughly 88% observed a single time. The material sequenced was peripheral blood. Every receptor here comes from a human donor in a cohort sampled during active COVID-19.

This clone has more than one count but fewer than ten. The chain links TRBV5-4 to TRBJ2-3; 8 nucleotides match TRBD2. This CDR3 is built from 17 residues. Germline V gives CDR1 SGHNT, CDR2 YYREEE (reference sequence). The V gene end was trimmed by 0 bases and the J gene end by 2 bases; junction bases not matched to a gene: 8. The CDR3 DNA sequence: TGTGCCAGCAGCTTGGTTGGTCGGACTAGCTACACAGATACGCAGTATTTT. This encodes CASSLVGRTSYTDTQYF.

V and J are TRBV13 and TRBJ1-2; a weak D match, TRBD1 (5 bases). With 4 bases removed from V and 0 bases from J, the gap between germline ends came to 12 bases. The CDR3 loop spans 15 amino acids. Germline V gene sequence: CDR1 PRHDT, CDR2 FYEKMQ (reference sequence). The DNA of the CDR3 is TGTGCCAGCAGCTCCCGACAGATAGCTAACTATGGCTACACCTTC. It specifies CASSSRQIANYGYTF.

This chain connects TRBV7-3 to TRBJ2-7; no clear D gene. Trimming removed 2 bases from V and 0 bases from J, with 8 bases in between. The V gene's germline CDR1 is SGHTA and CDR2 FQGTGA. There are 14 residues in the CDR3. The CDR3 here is CASSLSPSSYEQYF. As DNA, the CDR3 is TGTGCCAGCAGCTTATCCCCTAGCTCCTACGAGCAGTACTTC.

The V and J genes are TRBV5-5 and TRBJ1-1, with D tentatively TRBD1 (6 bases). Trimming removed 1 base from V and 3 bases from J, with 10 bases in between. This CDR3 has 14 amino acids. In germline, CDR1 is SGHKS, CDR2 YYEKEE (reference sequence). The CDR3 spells CASSLIRGDTEAFF. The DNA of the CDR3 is TGTGCCAGCAGCTTGATCAGGGGAGACACTGAAGCTTTCTTT.

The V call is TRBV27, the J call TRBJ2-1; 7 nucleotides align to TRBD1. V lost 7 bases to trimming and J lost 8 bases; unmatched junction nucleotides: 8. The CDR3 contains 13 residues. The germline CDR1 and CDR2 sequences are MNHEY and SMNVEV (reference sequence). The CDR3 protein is CASTTGVGDEQFF. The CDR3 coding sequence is TGTGCCAGCACCACAGGGGTTGGGGATGAGCAGTTCTTC.

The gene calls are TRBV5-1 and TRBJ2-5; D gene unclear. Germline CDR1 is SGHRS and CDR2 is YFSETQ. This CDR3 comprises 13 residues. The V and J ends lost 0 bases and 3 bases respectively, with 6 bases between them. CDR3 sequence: CASSLVIEETQYF. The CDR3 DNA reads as TGCGCCAGCAGCTTGGTTATAGAAGAGACCCAGTACTTC.

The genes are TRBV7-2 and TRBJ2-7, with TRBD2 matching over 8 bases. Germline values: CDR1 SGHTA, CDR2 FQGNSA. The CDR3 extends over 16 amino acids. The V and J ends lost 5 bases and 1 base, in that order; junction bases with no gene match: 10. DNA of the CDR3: TGTGCCAGCAGCCCCCGGGGGGGCAAAGGATCCTACGAGCAGTACTTC. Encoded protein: CASSPRGGKGSYEQYF. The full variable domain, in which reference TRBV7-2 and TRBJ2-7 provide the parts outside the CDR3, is GAGVSQSPSNKVTEKGKDVELRCDPISGHTALYWYRQSLGQGLEFLIYFQGNSAPDKSGLPSDRFSAERTGGSVSTLTIQRTQQEDSAVYLCASSPRGGKGSYEQYFGPGTRLTVT.

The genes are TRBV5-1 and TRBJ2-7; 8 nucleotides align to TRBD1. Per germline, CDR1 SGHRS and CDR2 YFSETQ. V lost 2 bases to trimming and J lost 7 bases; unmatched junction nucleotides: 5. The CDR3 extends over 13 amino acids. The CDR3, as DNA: TGCGCCAGCAGCTTCTCTGGACAGGGAGAGCAGTACTTC. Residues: CASSFSGQGEQYF.